These T cell receptor beta chains were read from a single sample in a study of STAT5B mutations in CD4+ large granular lymphocyte leukemia. The assay was immunoSEQ multiplex PCR, and TCRdb's table has in-frame clones only and misses some. The table lists roughly 21,000 clones, approximately 70% of them singletons. The sequenced material came from CD4+ T cells from blood buffy coats. These receptors all stem from a human donor in good health. The CDR3 runs from the conserved cysteine through the conserved F or W. The D gene is left open where the match is weak. Where a row states a size, it is once, few, many or the class of an expanded clone; other rows omit it.

v_gene	abundance	d_gene	j_gene	CDR3nt	CDR3aa
TRBV2	.	TRBD2	TRBJ2-3	TGTGCCAGCAGCGACAGCGGGAGTGGTACAGATACGCAGTATTTT	CASSDSGSGTDTQYF
TRBV11-3	once	.	TRBJ2-5	TGTGCCAGCAGCTCCATGGGGGGTGAAGAGACCCAGTACTTC	CASSSMGGEETQYF
TRBV6-4	once	.	TRBJ2-3	TGTGCCAGCAGTGTGACTGTCTCTAGCACAGATACGCAGTATTTT	CASSVTVSSTDTQYF
TRBV5-6	.	.	TRBJ2-5	TGTGCCAGCAGCTTGGGGTTCCAAGAGACCCAGTACTTC	CASSLGFQETQYF
TRBV9	.	TRBD2	TRBJ2-3	TGTGCCAGCAGCGTAGACAGCGGGGGGGCCGTAGATACGCAGTATTTT	CASSVDSGGAVDTQYF
TRBV5-1	.	TRBD2	TRBJ2-2	TGCGCCAGCAGCTTGGGCGGCGGGGGGCCCACCGGGGAGCTGTTTTTT	CASSLGGGGPTGELFF
TRBV2	.	.	TRBJ1-1	TGTGCCAGCAGTGAGAACGGGCCCACTGAAGCTTTCTTT	CASSENGPTEAFF
TRBV7-2	once	TRBD1	TRBJ1-2	TGTGCCAGCAGCAACTCAGGGGGCGCGGATGGCTACACCTTC	CASSNSGGADGYTF
TRBV6-5	.	.	TRBJ1-1	TGTGCCAGCAAATTACGGGGGGCCACTGAAGCTTTCTTT	CASKLRGATEAFF
TRBV15	.	TRBD2	TRBJ2-2	TGTGCCACCTCTAGCGGGAGGAGTAACACCGGGGAGCTGTTTTTT	CATSSGRSNTGELFF
TRBV15	.	.	TRBJ2-6	TGTGCCACCAGTCCCGGGGGGGCCAACGTCCTGACTTTC	CATSPGGANVLTF
TRBV23-1	.	.	TRBJ2-7	TGCGCCAGCTCTATTGGGTCTTTTGAGGGCTACGAGCAGTACTTC	CASSIGSFEGYEQYF
TRBV7-2	.	.	TRBJ1-3	TGTGCCAGCAGCCCAGGGACCTCTGGAAACACCATATATTTT	CASSPGTSGNTIYF
TRBV9	.	.	TRBJ2-3	TGTGCCAGCAGCGTTGAACCCGATCGCACAGATACGCAGTATTTT	CASSVEPDRTDTQYF
TRBV28	.	.	TRBJ1-5	TGTGCCAGCAGTTCCGGTCGGGGGGGCAATCAGCCCCAGCATTTT	CASSSGRGGNQPQHF
TRBV18	once	TRBD1	TRBJ1-2	TGTGCCAGCTCACCAGAGGGGGCAGGCTATGGCTACACCTTC	CASSPEGAGYGYTF
TRBV7-7	.	.	TRBJ2-2	TGTGCCAGCAGCTCCAGGAACACCGGGGAGCTGTTTTTT	CASSSRNTGELFF
TRBV5-5	once	.	TRBJ2-7	TGTGCCAGCAGCTTGGCCGGGGGCCGTCTCGAGCAGTACTTC	CASSLAGGRLEQYF
TRBV28	.	TRBD1	TRBJ1-4	TGTGCCAGCATGGAGGGGGCATACGACGAAAAACTGTTTTTT	CASMEGAYDEKLFF
TRBV5-5	.	TRBD2	TRBJ2-2	TGTGCCAGCAGCTTTGCGGGGGGAGACACCGGGGAGCTGTTTTTT	CASSFAGGDTGELFF
TRBV7-2	.	.	TRBJ1-1	TGTGCCAGCAGTAGGAAGGGGGAGGTAACAGCGTTAAACACTGAAGCTTTCTTT	CASSRKGEVTALNTEAFF
TRBV11-2	.	TRBD2	TRBJ2-4	TGTGCCAGCAGCCCAGACCGGGGGGGCATTCAGTACTTC	CASSPDRGGIQYF
TRBV9	.	.	TRBJ1-6	TGTGCCAGCAGCGTGGCACGGGAGAATTCACCCCTCCACTTT	CASSVARENSPLHF
TRBV9	once	.	TRBJ1-3	TGTGCCAGCAGCCCCCTTGGGCTGGGGCGGGACACCATATATTTT	CASSPLGLGRDTIYF
TRBV7-2	.	.	TRBJ2-3	TGTGCCAGCAGCTCCAGCGGGAGCACAGATACGCAGTATTTT	CASSSSGSTDTQYF
TRBV4-3	.	.	TRBJ2-7	TGCGCCAGCAGCCAAGACAGGGGGGGGTACGAGCAGTACTTC	CASSQDRGGYEQYF
TRBV5-8	.	TRBD2	TRBJ2-5	TGTGCCAGCAGCAGAGGACTAGCGGGACCCCAAGAGACCCAGTACTTC	CASSRGLAGPQETQYF
TRBV28	.	.	TRBJ2-7	TGTGCCAGCAGTCCACTAGGGGCTTGGGGGGAGGAGCAGTACTTC	CASSPLGAWGEEQYF
TRBV9	.	.	TRBJ2-2	TGTGCCAGCAGCGTCGGGGGCGCGAACACCGGGGAGCTGTTTTTT	CASSVGGANTGELFF
TRBV5-1	.	.	TRBJ1-2	TGCGCCAGCAGCGCCCCAAGGGGGAATGGCTACACCTTC	CASSAPRGNGYTF
TRBV12-2	medium-sized	.	TRBJ1-6	TGTGCAAGTCGATCACAGGGTTCACCCCTCCACTTT	CASRSQGSPLHF
TRBV19	.	.	TRBJ1-5	TGTGCCAGTAGTATAGCGAGGGGAGGTCGACAGCCCCAGCATTTT	CASSIARGGRQPQHF
TRBV15	.	TRBD1	TRBJ1-3	TGTGCCACCAGCAGGGGAGGGACAGCCATCAAGAGCTCTGGAAACACCATATATTTT	CATSRGGTAIKSSGNTIYF
TRBV10-3	.	TRBD2	TRBJ2-3	TGTGCCATCAGTGAGTTACAAACCAGCGGGGGGGCTATGGATACGCAGTATTTT	CAISELQTSGGAMDTQYF
TRBV11-3	.	.	TRBJ2-3	TGTGCCAGCAGCTTGGGCCCTACAGATACGCAGTATTTT	CASSLGPTDTQYF
TRBV15	.	.	TRBJ2-4	TGTGCCACCAGCAGAGCCTGGAACGCCAAAAACATTCAGTACTTC	CATSRAWNAKNIQYF
TRBV15	.	.	TRBJ2-5	TGTGCCACCAGCGGACCCTTACGAGGGAGAGAGACCCAGTACTTC	CATSGPLRGRETQYF
TRBV18	.	TRBD1	TRBJ2-7	TGTGCCAGCTCAGCCGGGACAGGGGATTACGAGCAGTACTTC	CASSAGTGDYEQYF
TRBV5-4	.	.	TRBJ2-5	TGTGCCAGCAGCTTCCAGGCTAGCGTCTTGAGGGAGCAGTACTTC	CASSFQASVLREQYF
TRBV9	.	.	TRBJ1-4	TGTGCCAGCAGCGTAGGGGTTAGTGAAAAACTGTTTTTT	CASSVGVSEKLFF
TRBV6-6	few	.	TRBJ1-6	TGTGCCAGCAGTCCAATGGACAGTTATAATTCACCCCTCCACTTT	CASSPMDSYNSPLHF
TRBV10-3	.	.	TRBJ1-1	TGTGCCATCAGCGACATAGTGAACACTGAAGCTTTCTTT	CAISDIVNTEAFF
TRBV28	.	TRBD1	TRBJ2-7	TGTGCCAGCAGACACCCGGGACAGGGAAACTACGAGCAGTACTTC	CASRHPGQGNYEQYF
TRBV19	.	TRBD2	TRBJ2-2	TGTGCCAGTAGTATGGGGGGGGTCACCGGGGAGCTGTTTTTT	CASSMGGVTGELFF